This TCR beta chain was found in a study of beta chain features in type 1 diabetes. Study summary: The study examined roughly 110,000,000 sorted cells across all samples.

Since all of the isolated RNA was reverse transcribed, expressed TCRB transcripts were what got sequenced. The data were produced by immunoSEQ multiplex PCR, yet TCRdb's version contains in-frame clones alone and is incomplete. The top ten hold 1.1% to 1.5% of the sample, which has about 140,000 clones, about 7% seen once. This receptor was taken from a woman younger than 45 in good health. Sequencing was carried out using central memory CD4+ T cells from blood.

The CDR3 sequence is CASSYGSSSYNEQFF. For the CDR3, the DNA is TGTGCCAGCAGTTATGGTTCGAGCTCCTACAATGAGCAGTTCTTC. This chain uses TRBV6-5 with TRBJ2-1; no firm D call. Germline-derived CDR1 and CDR2 are MNHEY and SVGAGI. The CDR3 consists of 15 residues. Trimming stripped 3 bases from V and 0 bases from J, with 9 bases between.